A selection of T cell receptor beta chains follows, all from one sample in a study of CXCR3-negative and CXCR3-positive naive CD8 T cells. TCRdb reprocessed the 5' RACE reads and keeps a single row for each CDR3 protein, giving no DNA. The sample includes roughly 89,000 distinct CDR3 sequences. The sequenced sample consisted of naive CXCR3- CD8+ T cells from blood. These receptors originate from a human donor in good health. Some clones in this sample may be carry-over from other donors' samples. Both conserved end residues are part of each CDR3.

length,J,V,CDR3
12,TRBJ1-2,TRBV29-1,CSVAGAEDGYTF
16,TRBJ2-7,TRBV20-1,CSARGSTGTDYYEQYF
16,TRBJ1-4,TRBV7-9,CASSSIPGQGTGKLFF
14,TRBJ2-7,TRBV21-1,CASSSERSSYEQYF
17,TRBJ2-3,TRBV29-1,CSVRFWTSGSGTDTQYF
13,TRBJ1-6,TRBV19,CASSGTANSPLHF
13,TRBJ1-1,TRBV5-1,CASSSTGYTEAFF
13,TRBJ2-7,TRBV7-3,CASSLELNHEQYF
19,TRBJ2-1,TRBV16,CASSQQYRGLPQGYNEQFF
13,TRBJ1-1,TRBV7-2,CASSLSWNTEAFF
14,TRBJ1-1,TRBV12-3/TRBV12-4,CASRKKGRNTEAFF
13,TRBJ2-5,TRBV7-7,CASSLLIEETQYF
15,TRBJ2-7,TRBV6-5,CASSYRGTSLYEQYF
19,TRBJ2-1,TRBV20-1,CSARDLAGDHGRLQYEQFF
15,TRBJ2-5,TRBV29-1,CSVEGGSRALETQYF
15,TRBJ1-6,TRBV6-5,CASSGLQFRGSPLHF
17,TRBJ1-2,TRBV3-2,CASSQDQRTVLNYGHTF
14,TRBJ2-7,TRBV19,CASSSMDGSYEQYF
14,TRBJ2-2,TRBV29-1,CSVDSGSDTGELFF
14,TRBJ2-7,TRBV7-2,CASSLAGQGIEQYF
15,TRBJ2-5,TRBV7-6,CASSLGRGRQETQYF
15,TRBJ2-1,TRBV12-3/TRBV12-4,CASGLSGTGVGEQFF
15,TRBJ2-1,TRBV7-3,CASSLKPGQGDEQFF
12,TRBJ1-2,TRBV12-3/TRBV12-4,CASSLYRYGYTF
14,TRBJ2-1,TRBV12-3/TRBV12-4,CASSRDTLNNEQFF
12,TRBJ2-1,TRBV7-9,CASSFGQNEQFF
15,TRBJ2-1,TRBV7-9,CASSLGSGLADEQFF
16,TRBJ2-7,TRBV6-2/TRBV6-3,CASSYSLDRGLHEQYF
15,TRBJ2-7,TRBV29-1,CSVAGQGALVYEQYF
12,TRBJ2-7,TRBV29-1,CSVEGEDYEQYF
13,TRBJ1-1,TRBV3-1,CASTRQEGSEAFF
14,TRBJ2-7,TRBV20-1,CSARGTGSGNEQYF
12,TRBJ1-1,TRBV7-2,CASSGGYTEAFF
12,TRBJ1-2,TRBV7-2,CASSLGGGGYTF
18,TRBJ2-3,TRBV6-4,CASSEPPSDSISTDTQYF
15,TRBJ2-7,TRBV4-1,CASSQDRYGNYEQYF
14,TRBJ2-5,TRBV20-1,CSARDRSGSGTQYF
14,TRBJ2-7,TRBV5-1,CASSQTGGPYEQYF
14,TRBJ2-3,TRBV12-3/TRBV12-4,CASRLAGSTDTQYF
14,TRBJ1-1,TRBV4-3,CASSQDPEPVEAFF
14,TRBJ2-1,TRBV7-9,CASSGGRSYNEQFF
15,TRBJ2-7,TRBV4-1,CASSQGRGARYEQYF
14,TRBJ2-1,TRBV5-1,CASSLAGGRNEQFF
14,TRBJ2-7,TRBV29-1,CGAASGTGGYEQYF
16,TRBJ1-1,TRBV11-3,CASSLADRDAWTEAFF